These 15 T cell receptor beta chains were all obtained from the same sample, sequenced in a study of T-cell reconstitution after alpha-beta-depleted transplantation in children. Preparation of the TCRbeta library used unique molecular identifiers. TCRdb reprocessed the PCR reads with MiXCR, giving one entry per CDR3 protein. The top ten clones hold around 4.1% of a sample with under 450,000 distinct CDR3 sequences, 13% of them seen once. This material consisted of PBMCs, taken from the stem cell graft. The origin of the receptors is a human donor who donated a stem cell graft to a child with Fanconi anemia.

This clonotype was seen a handful of times. The chain combines TRBV5-1 with TRBJ2-3; 7 bases match TRBD1. V lost 3 bases to trimming and J lost 2 bases; unmatched junction nucleotides: 6. This CDR3 contains 15 residues. Looked up from germline, CDR1 is SGHRS and CDR2 is YFSETQ. CDR3 sequence (DNA): TGCGCCAGCAGCTCGACAGGGTTCTCCACAGATACGCAGTATTTT. This gives the protein CASSSTGFSTDTQYF.

This clonotype was detected ten times or more. The chain joins TRBV6-1 to TRBJ1-2; D unresolved. Germline loops: CDR1 MNHNS, CDR2 SASEGT. CDR3 length: 14 amino acids. Trimming took off 2 bases at V and 4 bases at J, with 11 bases between the two ends. This chain's CDR3 is CASSEFNSAYGYTF. CDR3 nucleotides: TGTGCCAGCAGTGAATTTAACAGCGCCTATGGCTACACCTTC.

This clonotype was picked up a small number of times. The chain carries TRBV5-1 and TRBJ2-2, with D perhaps TRBD2 (6 bases). CDR3 length: 16 amino acids. V gave up 4 bases and J gave up 6 bases, with 19 bases separating them. The germline gives CDR1 SGHRS, CDR2 YFSETQ. CDR3 sequence reads: CASSPLAGRMAGELFF. The CDR3 nucleotides are TGCGCCAGCAGCCCACTGGCGGGAAGGATGGCCGGGGAGCTGTTTTTT.

The table lists this clonotype with many counts. The chain recombines TRBV12-3 or TRBV12-4 with TRBJ2-2; the match to TRBD1 covers 7 bases. V lost 6 bases to trimming and J lost 7 bases; unmatched junction nucleotides: 8. CDR3 length: 14 amino acids. Written as DNA, the CDR3 is TGTGCCAGCAGCCCACAGGGGCGGAGCGGGGAGCTGTTTTTT. Residues: CASSPQGRSGELFF.

The V call is TRBV10-3, the J call TRBJ2-1, with TRBD2 matching 7 bases. The CDR3 totals 17 residues. The trim removed 0 bases at V and 2 bases at J, leaving 7 bases unmatched. Germline CDR1 ENHRY, CDR2 SYGVKD. The CDR3 nucleotides read TGTGCCATCAGTGAGTCAGCAGCGGGGTTTACCTACAATGAGCAGTTCTTC. This codes for CAISESAAGFTYNEQFF.

This clonotype was observed a few times. The chain uses TRBV9 and TRBJ1-2, with D possibly TRBD1 on 6 matching bases. Between the trimmed V and J ends, which lost 0 bases and 8 bases, there was a span of 11 bases. Germline CDR1 SGDLS, CDR2 YYNGEE. The CDR3 sequence is 13 residues long. The CDR3 loop is CASSVGGTKGYTF. The CDR3 DNA reads as TGTGCCAGCAGCGTAGGTGGGACAAAAGGCTACACCTTC.

At least ten counts were recorded for this clonotype. The gene calls are TRBV4-3 and TRBJ1-1, with a possible D match to TRBD1 (6 bases). With 1 base removed from V and 3 bases from J, the gap between germline ends came to 12 bases. The CDR3 is 15 residues long. CDR1 LGHNA and CDR2 YSLEER come from the germline V gene. The DNA for the CDR3 is TGCGCCAGCAGCCAAGTACAGGGTTGGGACACTGAAGCTTTCTTT. Its translation: CASSQVQGWDTEAFF.

The sample holds many counts of this clonotype. The junction departs from germline at one end; a sequencing error may be responsible. The rearrangement joins TRBV10-3 to TRBJ2-1, with D possibly matching TRBD2 (5 bases). CDR3 length: 14 amino acids. Germline values: CDR1 ENHRY, CDR2 SYGVKD. As DNA, the CDR3 is TGTGCCATCAGTGAGGGCGGGTCCTGCAATGAGCAGTTCTTC. Translating gives CAISEGGSCNEQFF.

This clonotype occurred many times. The V gene is TRBV20-1, the J gene TRBJ1-4; D is uncertain. CDR3 length: 15 residues. Germline lookup yields CDR1 DFQATT and CDR2 SNEGSKA (reference sequence). V was pared by 0 bases and J by 5 bases, with 13 bases between. The DNA for the CDR3 is TGCAGTGCTAGAGATCGAGGGAAACTCAATGAAAAACTGTTTTTT. As protein: CSARDRGKLNEKLFF.

The table lists this clonotype with a few counts. The chain is built from TRBV7-2 and TRBJ2-7; possible D gene TRBD1, 6 bases. The V and J ends lost 1 base and 4 bases respectively, with 11 bases between them. This CDR3 comprises 14 residues. Germline loops: CDR1 SGHTA, CDR2 FQGNSA. For the CDR3, the DNA is TGTGCCAGCAGCTTAGAGGGGGATCGATACGAGCAGTACTTC. Translated: CASSLEGDRYEQYF.

Written as DNA, the CDR3 is TGCAGTGCAAACCCGGGCTACCAAGAGACCCAGTACTTC. Translating gives CSANPGYQETQYF. V usage is TRBV20-1 and J usage is TRBJ2-5; D remains unclear. Germline V CDR1 and CDR2: DFQATT, SNEGSKA (reference sequence). V lost 6 bases to trimming and J lost 0 bases, with 11 bases between them. The CDR3 totals 13 residues.

Notes on this clonotype: A much larger clone sits a single nucleotide away, making a read error possible. This CDR3 is missing its conserved last phenylalanine or tryptophan, likely due to a read error. The chain uses TRBV5-6 and TRBJ1-1; maybe TRBD1 (5 bases). The CDR3 length is 13 residues. V lost 0 bases and J lost 4, with 7 bases in between. The V gene's germline CDR1 is SGHDT and CDR2 YYEEEE. For the CDR3, the DNA is TGTGCCAGCAGCTTGGGGACAATCACTGAAGCTTTCTGT. This encodes CASSLGTITEAFC.

This clonotype was seen a few times. The CDR3 DNA reads TGTGCCAGCAGCTCCCATCTAAGGGACGGCTACACCTTC. Its protein product is CASSSHLRDGYTF. This chain uses TRBV7-9 with TRBJ1-2, with a tentative D call TRBD1 (5 bases). The V and J ends lost 4 bases and 8 bases respectively, with 14 bases between them. This CDR3 comprises 13 residues. In germline, CDR1 is SEHNR, CDR2 FQNEAQ (reference sequence).

This clonotype turned up a few times. The CDR3 is CASSLFNEKLFF. The CDR3 nucleotides read TGTGCCAGCAGTTTATTTAATGAAAAACTGTTTTTT. The V call is TRBV12-3 or TRBV12-4, the J call TRBJ1-4; D ambiguous. Deletions cut 2 bases from V and 4 bases from J, with 2 bases between. This CDR3 has 12 amino acids.

This clonotype showed up just a few times. This rearrangement joins TRBV5-1 to TRBJ2-5; TRBD1 is a possible D gene (5 bases). This CDR3 comprises 14 residues. With 0 bases removed from V and 5 bases from J, the gap between germline ends came to 11 bases. Germline assignment: CDR1 SGHRS and CDR2 YFSETQ. Here the CDR3 reads CASSLEGSRETQYF. CDR3 nucleotides: TGCGCCAGCAGCTTGGAGGGGTCGAGGGAGACCCAGTACTTC.